A selection of T cell receptor beta chains follows, all from one sample in a study of cytomegalovirus exposure and HLA in healthy donors. TCRdb's table, derived via immunoSEQ multiplex PCR, lists solely in-frame clones and lacks some. In the table there are about 140,000 clones, approximately 80% of which are singletons. Sequences were obtained from PBMCs. Receptors originate from a man between 50 and 59 years old in good health and CMV-seronegative. Each CDR3 is given with its conserved first and last residue. Fields, in order: J gene, V gene, D gene, clone size, CDR3 protein, CDR3 DNA. D genes are given only for firm matches. A clone size is listed for some rows: how often the clone was seen (once, few, many), or a class if it is expanded.

J gene: TRBJ1-1
V gene: TRBV28
D gene: TRBD1
clone size: .
CDR3 protein: CASSQGATVNTEAFF
CDR3 DNA: TGTGCCAGCAGCCAGGGGGCTACCGTGAACACTGAAGCTTTCTTT

J gene: TRBJ1-5
V gene: TRBV6-1
D gene: TRBD1
clone size: .
CDR3 protein: CASSETGQGQPQHF
CDR3 DNA: TGTGCCAGCAGTGAAACGGGACAGGGGCAGCCCCAGCACTTT

J gene: TRBJ1-5
V gene: TRBV19
D gene: .
clone size: once
CDR3 protein: CASSLRHLIPNQPQHF
CDR3 DNA: TGTGCCAGTAGTTTGAGACACCTTATCCCCAATCAGCCCCAGCATTTT

J gene: TRBJ2-7
V gene: TRBV7-6
D gene: .
clone size: few
CDR3 protein: CASSPGSYEQYF
CDR3 DNA: TGTGCCAGCAGCCCGGGATCCTACGAGCAGTACTTC

J gene: TRBJ1-4
V gene: TRBV10-1
D gene: .
clone size: .
CDR3 protein: CASRGGPNEKLFF
CDR3 DNA: TGCGCCAGCCGGGGGGGTCCTAATGAAAAACTGTTTTTT

J gene: TRBJ1-4
V gene: TRBV6-1
D gene: TRBD1
clone size: .
CDR3 protein: CASREGALDEKLFF
CDR3 DNA: TGTGCCAGCAGAGAGGGGGCGCTGGATGAAAAACTGTTTTTT

J gene: TRBJ2-6
V gene: TRBV7-3
D gene: .
clone size: .
CDR3 protein: CASSLAGPGANVLTF
CDR3 DNA: TGTGCCAGCAGCTTAGCTGGGCCTGGGGCCAACGTCCTGACTTTC

J gene: TRBJ1-2
V gene: TRBV30
D gene: .
clone size: few
CDR3 protein: CACGQNYGYTF
CDR3 DNA: TGTGCCTGCGGACAGAACTATGGCTACACCTTC

J gene: TRBJ2-7
V gene: TRBV25-1
D gene: TRBD1
clone size: .
CDR3 protein: CASSDWTGGAEQYF
CDR3 DNA: TGTGCCAGCAGTGACTGGACAGGGGGCGCCGAGCAGTACTTC

J gene: TRBJ1-5
V gene: TRBV28
D gene: .
clone size: once
CDR3 protein: CASGGGDSNQPQHF
CDR3 DNA: TGTGCCAGCGGAGGTGGGGATAGCAATCAGCCCCAGCATTTT

J gene: TRBJ2-7
V gene: TRBV28
D gene: .
clone size: once
CDR3 protein: CASSLSGGQFSYEQYF
CDR3 DNA: TGTGCCAGCAGTTTATCCGGGGGACAGTTCTCCTACGAGCAGTACTTC

J gene: TRBJ2-7
V gene: TRBV29-1
D gene: .
clone size: .
CDR3 protein: CSVRLWGGSSYEQYF
CDR3 DNA: TGCAGCGTTCGTCTCTGGGGAGGAAGCTCCTACGAGCAGTACTTC

J gene: TRBJ1-5
V gene: TRBV6-1
D gene: .
clone size: .
CDR3 protein: CASSEITNQPQHF
CDR3 DNA: TGTGCCAGCAGTGAAATTACAAACCAGCCCCAGCATTTT

J gene: TRBJ1-3
V gene: TRBV25-1
D gene: .
clone size: .
CDR3 protein: CASSPYGSSGNTIYF
CDR3 DNA: TGTGCCAGCAGTCCTTACGGGAGCTCTGGAAACACCATATATTTT

J gene: TRBJ1-6
V gene: TRBV5-1
D gene: .
clone size: once
CDR3 protein: CASASEGNSPLHF
CDR3 DNA: TGCGCCAGCGCCTCTGAGGGTAATTCACCCCTCCACTTT

J gene: TRBJ1-2
V gene: TRBV28
D gene: .
clone size: few
CDR3 protein: CASSLSGVDFSGHTF
CDR3 DNA: TGTGCCAGCAGTTTATCGGGAGTTGACTTCTCTGGCCACACCTTC

J gene: TRBJ1-1
V gene: TRBV27
D gene: .
clone size: once
CDR3 protein: CASRDRNTEAFF
CDR3 DNA: TGTGCCAGCAGGGACAGAAACACTGAAGCTTTCTTT

J gene: TRBJ1-6
V gene: TRBV11-2
D gene: .
clone size: .
CDR3 protein: CASSLGQTYNSPLHF
CDR3 DNA: TGTGCCAGCAGCTTAGGACAGACCTATAATTCACCCCTCCACTTT

J gene: TRBJ2-7
V gene: TRBV19
D gene: TRBD1
clone size: .
CDR3 protein: CASSLLDRADEQYF
CDR3 DNA: TGTGCCAGTAGTTTGTTGGACAGGGCTGACGAGCAGTACTTC

J gene: TRBJ2-2
V gene: TRBV2
D gene: .
clone size: .
CDR3 protein: CASSVIGLPGSTGELFF
CDR3 DNA: TGTGCCAGCAGTGTGATCGGACTGCCTGGGAGCACCGGGGAGCTGTTTTTT

J gene: TRBJ1-3
V gene: TRBV13
D gene: TRBD1
clone size: .
CDR3 protein: CASSLRQGARGNTIYF
CDR3 DNA: TGTGCCAGCAGCTTACGACAGGGGGCGAGGGGAAACACCATATATTTT

J gene: TRBJ1-1
V gene: TRBV6-5
D gene: .
clone size: .
CDR3 protein: CASSLQMNTEAFF
CDR3 DNA: TGTGCCAGCAGTTTACAGATGAACACTGAAGCTTTCTTT

J gene: TRBJ2-1
V gene: TRBV7-3
D gene: TRBD1
clone size: .
CDR3 protein: CASSNNRGAEFF
CDR3 DNA: TGTGCCAGCAGCAACAACAGGGGGGCGGAGTTCTTC

J gene: TRBJ2-5
V gene: TRBV6-1
D gene: TRBD1
clone size: .
CDR3 protein: CASSEAGQQETQYF
CDR3 DNA: TGTGCCAGCAGTGAAGCGGGACAGCAAGAGACCCAGTACTTC

J gene: TRBJ2-1
V gene: TRBV7-9
D gene: .
clone size: .
CDR3 protein: CASSLVSGTSYNEQFF
CDR3 DNA: TGTGCCAGCAGCTTAGTTTCGGGAACTTCCTACAATGAGCAGTTCTTC

J gene: TRBJ2-3
V gene: TRBV7-9
D gene: .
clone size: .
CDR3 protein: CAEGRGLTNTDTQYF
CDR3 DNA: TGTGCCGAAGGTCGGGGACTCACAAACACAGATACGCAGTATTTT

J gene: TRBJ2-5
V gene: TRBV5-6
D gene: TRBD2
clone size: .
CDR3 protein: CASSLASGAQETQYF
CDR3 DNA: TGTGCCAGCAGCTTGGCTAGCGGGGCCCAAGAGACCCAGTACTTC

J gene: TRBJ2-1
V gene: TRBV9
D gene: .
clone size: .
CDR3 protein: CASRSSGNTYNEQFF
CDR3 DNA: TGTGCCAGCAGGTCAAGCGGAAACACCTACAATGAGCAGTTCTTC